This TCR beta chain was observed in a study of blood T cell repertoires in COVID-19. Overall study context: In each case, the material was cDNA or gDNA derived from T cells, B-cell-depleted T cells, or PBMCs.

Assay used: immunoSEQ multiplex PCR; TCRdb lists only in-frame clones, some missing. The sample lists 210,000 or so clones, around 85% seen once, with roughly 5% in the top ten. Germline lookup yields CDR1 SGHRS and CDR2 YFSETQ. V was clipped by 4 bases and J by 5 bases, with 9 bases between them. The CDR3 spans 13 residues. Sequenced input: peripheral blood. The TCR comes from a middle-aged man with COVID-19, enrolled during active disease. This sequence joins TRBV5-1 and TRBJ2-2; perhaps TRBD2 as D (5 bases). The DNA of the CDR3 is TGCGCCAGCAGCCCCGAGGGTACCGGGGAGCTGTTTTTT. Protein product: CASSPEGTGELFF.